Included here is one TCR beta chain sequence, with context. The data were obtained in a study of blood T cell repertoires in COVID-19. Study context: Researchers got acute and convalescent COVID-19 samples from the United States, Italy and Spain.

The germline gives CDR1 SGHRS, CDR2 YFSETQ. V lost 4 bases and J lost 6; bases outside the gene matches: 7. The CDR3 runs 13 residues. Participants had their cohort set by participant-reported clinical history. Per the original methods: Reference gene primer amplification yielded estimated nucleated cell counts. Using immunoSEQ multiplex PCR, the repertoire was profiled, and TCRdb retains in-frame clones only, with some absent. D and trimming were read from the DNA, whereas the V and J calls and clone size are those reported in that table. The table has under 150,000 clones, around 83% seen once; the top ten hold roughly 5.7%.

Specimen: PBMCs or T cells enriched from blood (not recorded which). The chain links TRBV5-1 to TRBJ2-7; 7 nucleotides match TRBD2. The sequence was obtained from a woman between 50 and 59 years old who had been exposed to COVID-19. The CDR3, as DNA: TGCGCCAGCAGCCCCGGACTAGTCGGCGAGCAGTACTTC. It specifies CASSPGLVGEQYF. Full variable domain (outside the CDR3, taken from reference TRBV5-1 and TRBJ2-7): KAGVTQTPRYLIKTRGQQVTLSCSPISGHRSVSWYQQTPGQGLQFLFEYFSETQRNKGNFPGRFSGRQFSNSRSEMNVSTLELGDSALYLCASSPGLVGEQYFGPGTRLTVT.